Sequencing of this T cell receptor beta chain was carried out in a study of cytomegalovirus exposure and HLA in healthy donors. Per germline, CDR1 MDHEN and CDR2 SYDVKM. V was cut by 6 bases and J by 7 bases, with 16 bases left in between. The CDR3 is made up of 14 amino acids. Use of 60 Vbeta and 13 Jbeta primers characterized the PCR. Produced via immunoSEQ multiplex PCR; TCRdb's table is partial and in-frame only. The data hold some 130,000 clones, with roughly 78% observed a single time. The rearrangement links TRBV28 to TRBJ2-1, with a weak D call TRBD1 (5 bases). This clonotype originated in a man under 40 in good health. Sequences were obtained from PBMCs. The CDR3 sequence is CASSPSDKRNEQFF. CDR3 sequence (DNA): TGTGCCAGCAGCCCCTCGGACAAGAGGAATGAGCAGTTCTTC.